This passage covers 9 T cell receptor beta chains from one sample sequenced in a study of cytomegalovirus exposure and HLA in healthy donors. The study ran its PCR with 60 Vbeta and 13 Jbeta primers. Some clones are missing from TCRdb's copy, which holds only in-frame ones; the method was immunoSEQ multiplex PCR. The sample yields over 150,000 clones, 75% seen once. Input material: PBMCs. The origin of the receptors is a man younger than 35 in good health and CMV-seronegative.

The V gene is TRBV5-6, the J gene TRBJ2-7; 8 bases are shared with TRBD1. This CDR3 has 15 residues. CDR1 is SGHDT and CDR2 is YYEEEE in the germline V gene. V dropped 0 bases and J dropped 2; count of bases not matched to a gene: 4. For the CDR3, the DNA is TGTGCCAGCAGCTTGGTACAGGGGGGCCCCTACGAGCAGTACTTC. It is translated as CASSLVQGGPYEQYF.

There are a few counts of this clone. The genes are TRBV9 and TRBJ1-2; D perhaps matches TRBD1 (6 bases). The V gene's germline CDR1 is SGDLS and CDR2 YYNGEE. The CDR3 is 15 residues long. Trimming left V 3 bases short and J 6 bases short, with 18 bases between. CDR3 in amino acids: CASSEQGWGMDGYTF. The CDR3 coding sequence is TGTGCCAGCAGCGAACAGGGTTGGGGGATGGATGGCTACACCTTC. Full variable domain (outside the CDR3, taken from reference TRBV9 and TRBJ1-2): DSGVTQTPKHLITATGQRVTLRCSPRSGDLSVYWYQQSLDQGLQFLIQYYNGEERAKGNILERFSAQQFPDLHSELNLSSLELGDSALYFCASSEQGWGMDGYTFGSGTRLTVV.

The rearrangement links TRBV2 to TRBJ2-7; 10 nucleotides agree with TRBD2. This CDR3 spans 18 amino acids. Per the germline V gene, CDR1 is SNHLY and CDR2 is FYNNEI. V lost 6 bases to trimming and J lost 4 bases; unmatched junction nucleotides: 18. The DNA for the CDR3 is TGTGCCAGCAGCGTCCCGACCCTCCGGACTAGCGGCCCTTACGAGCAGTACTTC. Its protein is CASSVPTLRTSGPYEQYF.

This clone was seen a handful of times. The chain combines TRBV5-5 with TRBJ2-2; no reliable D call. This CDR3 is 13 amino acids long. Germline CDR1 is SGHKS and CDR2 is YYEKEE (reference sequence). The ends were cut back, 4 bases at V and 6 bases at J, with 10 bases in the middle. The CDR3 region is CASSPTHPGELFF. CDR3 nucleotides: TGTGCCAGCAGCCCGACACATCCCGGGGAGCTGTTTTTT.

This chain uses TRBV7-9 with TRBJ2-7, with 14 bases identical to TRBD2. Germline CDR1 and CDR2: SEHNR and FQNEAQ (reference sequence). The CDR3 is 17 amino acids. V dropped 5 bases and J dropped 2; count of bases not matched to a gene: 8. The CDR3 loop is CASSPVGLAGAAYEQYF. The CDR3 DNA follows: TGTGCCAGCAGCCCTGTGGGACTAGCGGGAGCCGCCTACGAGCAGTACTTC.

This clone was detected only a few times. The genes are TRBV29-1 and TRBJ2-1, with 7 bases that match TRBD2. Germline V CDR1 and CDR2: SQVTM, ANQGSEA. J lost 0 bases, V lost 7 bases, and 6 bases had no gene match. The CDR3 contains 14 residues. CDR3 region: CSGGGTSSYNEQFF. CDR3 bases: TGCAGCGGGGGGGGGACTTCCTCCTACAATGAGCAGTTCTTC.

The genes are TRBV6-4 and TRBJ2-3; 11 bases fit TRBD2. The CDR3 consists of 15 residues. J gave up 3 bases and V 6 bases, and 5 bases lay outside the gene matches. Germline loops: CDR1 MRHNA, CDR2 SNTAGT. CDR3 amino acids: CASSVLAGATDTQYF. The DNA for the CDR3 is TGTGCCAGCAGCGTACTAGCGGGAGCAACAGATACGCAGTATTTT.

The V call is TRBV29-1, the J call TRBJ2-1; a weak D match, TRBD2 (7 bases). The CDR3 extends over 15 amino acids. Trimming removed 6 bases at V and 2 bases at J, with 17 bases between. Germline lookup yields CDR1 SQVTM and CDR2 ANQGSEA. Here the CDR3 DNA reads TGCAGCGTAGCACCCCGGCGGGGGCCCTACAATGAGCAGTTCTTC. Its translation: CSVAPRRGPYNEQFF.

This clone has a single count. The chain joins TRBV6-4 to TRBJ2-2; TRBD1 agrees at 9 bases. The CDR3 covers 14 residues. After removal of 6 bases from V and 6 bases from J, the junction contained 5 bases not matched to a gene. Germline V gives CDR1 MRHNA, CDR2 SNTAGT. CDR3 sequence reads: CASSIRTGAGELFF. The CDR3 bases are TGTGCCAGCAGCATCCGGACAGGGGCCGGGGAGCTGTTTTTT.